Sequencing of this T cell receptor beta chain was carried out in a study of blood T cell repertoires in COVID-19. Participants had their cohort set by participant-reported clinical history. In germline, CDR1 is SQVTM, CDR2 ANQGSEA. CDR3 length: 12 amino acids. V was clipped by 4 bases and J by 8 bases, with 11 bases between them. Per the original methods: Reference gene primer amplification in the assay estimated nucleated cell counts. Assay: immunoSEQ multiplex PCR; the TCRdb copy retains only in-frame clones and omits some. That table furnishes V, J and clone size, whereas the DNA furnished D and trimming. The sample includes around 300,000 clones, roughly nine tenths seen only once; the top ten take 2% to 3%.

This TCR derives from a woman under 30 who had recovered from COVID-19. Source material: PBMCs or T cells enriched from blood (not recorded which). The rearrangement links TRBV29-1 to TRBJ1-4, with D possibly TRBD1 on 5 matching bases. The CDR3 reads CSVVGAGEKLFF. The DNA of the CDR3 is TGCAGCGTTGTTGGGGCTGGAGAAAAACTGTTTTTT.